Sequencing of this TCR beta chain was carried out in a study of beta chain features in type 1 diabetes listed by TCRdb under 2018. Notes on the research overall: No differences in mean age, gender distribution, total cell number or subset yield were found between patients and healthy donors. The study compared TCRB repertoires of sorted circulating CD4+ T cell subsets between recently diagnosed type 1 diabetes patients and matched healthy donors. Regulatory and stem cell-like memory subsets were obtained from only 8 patients and roughly 8 healthy donors, while naive and central memory subsets were obtained from all 30 or so donors. A total of some 110 million sorted cells were examined across all samples, and the number of cells per subset was strongly correlated with RNA yield.

Study-wide findings and limitations: Patients with type 1 diabetes made fewer insertions and deleted more nucleotides at VDJ recombination sites, implying thymic rearrangement abnormalities. Because cDNA was sequenced instead of genomic DNA, activated cells with high expression could be over-represented, although the groups did not differ in activation or CD3 levels. Because small numbers of individuals were included in the HLA sub-analyses, any influence of HLA type on TCRB rearrangement was left unresolved. Type 1 diabetes patients showed a moderate but significant shortening of TCRB CDR3 length in all four CD4+ subsets. PCR might favor shorter templates, but patient and control samples were amplified and corrected together, so any skew would affect both groups equally. The naive, central memory and regulatory TCRB repertoires appeared to resemble one another more closely among patients than among healthy donors.

The entire amount of isolated RNA was reverse transcribed using the High Capacity cDNA Reverse Transcription Kit, so the sequenced TCRB transcripts were expressed ones. Naive, central memory and regulatory T cell samples underwent deep immunoSEQ sequencing, averaging about 3.57 million total reads per sample. Sorted cells were lysed in RLT buffer, and RNA was extracted using DNase-treated RNeasy Micro or Mini kits according to cell number. To prevent cross-contamination, every cell subset was processed on its own, while patient and healthy donor samples were processed together. The immunoSEQ multiplex PCR was used to amplify TCRB sequences from cDNA, generating 87-bp fragments that spanned the CDR3 region. Sequencing of the amplicons was done on the Illumina HiSeq platform. The study's own analysis went as follows. PCR bias was computationally corrected using synthetic template baselines, reads within Hamming distance 2 were collapsed, and singletons that could not be merged were discarded. Reads were aligned against IMGT so that V, D and J genes, CDR3 length and insertions or deletions at six rearrangement sites could be assigned. Within each subset, clonotype counts were normalized to sorted cell number, and only after that were true diversity and Gini coefficients computed with the tcR R package. The overlap coefficient, calculated on TCRB nucleotide sequences, was used to quantify repertoire sharing. Out-of-frame TCRB sequences from naive cells were analyzed to stand in for the pre-selection repertoire. In its TCRdb copy, this immuneACCESS table keeps in-frame sequences only and misses some clones. Where compared with another copy, unresolved V genes explain less than half of these, and the others have no known cause. V, J and clone size reflect that table, while D and trimming were determined from the DNA. The sample table holds roughly 730,000 clones, of which 13% were seen once. Of the sample, roughly 0.022% falls within the top ten clones.

This clone has more than one count but fewer than ten. Its antigen is currently not known. No base qualities exist here, and no much larger clone lies one base off it. The cysteine opens and the phenylalanine closes a CDR3 of 12 amino acids. The read is trimmed to its CDR3 DNA, 36 bases read in frame from base 1. V was cut back by 6 bases and J by 8 bases, leaving a gap of 16 bases between them. The germline V gene yields SQVTM for CDR1 and ANQGSEA for CDR2. Each donor gave one peripheral blood draw, around 100 mL on average, collected into heparinised tubes. Naive, central memory, regulatory and stem cell-like memory CD4+ T cells were sorted on a BD FACSAria II using a panel including CD45RO, CCR7, CD25, CD127, CD95 and CD27. A purity above 95% was achieved for all sorted populations. Right away, PBMCs were isolated by Lymphoprep density gradient centrifugation and were stained directly, with no culture step. To minimize batch effects, samples were stained and sorted in pairs, one healthy donor with one patient per experiment.

The source is a man aged 18 to 30 with type 1 diabetes. The chain is encoded by TRBV29-1 joined to TRBJ1-2; no D segment can be confidently identified. Input material: naive CD4+ T cells from blood. The cell subset or site label on this specimen signifies: true naive CD4+ T cells. The encoded CDR3 is CSVVTGLWGYTF. The base sequence is TGCAGCGTCGTGACGGGCTTATGGGGCTACACCTTC.